The source of this T cell receptor (beta chain) is a study of T cell changes during pregnancy in multiple sclerosis. This table comes from immunoSEQ multiplex PCR, and its TCRdb copy is limited to in-frame clones, with some not included. The data hold 80,000 to 100,000 clones, with over 80% observed a single time. This clone occurred once. The sequence was obtained from a female donor with multiple sclerosis, enrolled in a pregnancy study. The specimen was peripheral blood, collected in the first trimester of pregnancy.

CDR3 amino acids: CASSLGVLAGFSYEQYF. The CDR3 nucleotides are TGTGCCAGCAGCTTAGGGGTACTAGCGGGATTCTCCTACGAGCAGTACTTC. The rearrangement links TRBV7-8 to TRBJ2-7; 10 bases agree with TRBD2. Germline V gene lookup returns CDR1 SGHVS and CDR2 FQNEAQ. This CDR3 contains 17 residues. Trimming cost V 1 base and J 0 bases; bases outside gene matches: 6.